These 21 T cell receptor beta chains were sequenced from one sample in a study of T cells in Graves' hyperthyroidism and ophthalmopathy. There were TCR beta CDR3 regions amplified from RNA transcripts. HTBI primers were the set used in a first-round RT-PCR of the TCR CDR3. TCRdb used MiXCR to reprocess the multiplex PCR reads, holding one entry per CDR3 protein. This sample has under 350,000 distinct CDR3 sequences; 15% to 20% occur once, and the top ten carry approximately 49%. The sequenced material came from blood. Source of these receptors: a woman aged 45-65 years with Graves' hyperthyroidism.

This clonotype was recorded many times. The chain links TRBV28 to TRBJ2-7; TRBD1 matches 8 bases. There are 15 residues in the CDR3. Germline V gives CDR1 MDHEN, CDR2 SYDVKM. J was trimmed by 3 bases and V by 5 bases; bases with no gene match: 9. The chain's CDR3 is CASSPPGQEGYEQYF. The CDR3 coding sequence is TGTGCCAGCAGTCCTCCGGGACAGGAAGGCTACGAGCAGTACTTC.

V is TRBV9 and J is TRBJ1-1; 9 bases align to TRBD1. The V and J ends lost 3 bases and 5 bases, in that order; junction bases with no gene match: 8. The CDR3 covers 15 residues. Germline V gives CDR1 SGDLS, CDR2 YYNGEE. CDR3 in DNA: TGTGCCAGCAGCGCTACAGGGGGCCTATGGACTGAAGCTTTCTTT. This gives the protein CASSATGGLWTEAFF.

This clonotype was seen a handful of times. V usage is TRBV9 and J usage is TRBJ2-7; tentative D call: TRBD2 (5 bases). The CDR3 contains 14 residues. V shed 0 bases and J shed 5 bases, with 12 bases lying between them. Germline loops: CDR1 SGDLS, CDR2 YYNGEE. DNA of the CDR3: TGTGCCAGCAGCGTAGCGGGGATTCACGACGAGCAGTACTTC. Protein sequence: CASSVAGIHDEQYF.

This clonotype was seen many times. The rearrangement links TRBV11-2 to TRBJ2-1, with no clear D. The CDR3 length is 13 residues. Between the trimmed V and J ends, which lost 1 base and 2 bases, there was a span of 3 bases. Germline CDR1 and CDR2: SGHAT and FQNNGV. CDR3 in amino acids: CASSLVTYNEQFF. The CDR3, as DNA: TGTGCCAGCAGCTTAGTCACCTACAATGAGCAGTTCTTC.

This clonotype was counted only a few times. CDR3 sequence (DNA): TGTGCCAGCAGCTTACAGGCGGGAGGGCCTCCGAGCTCCTACAATGAGCAGTTCTTC. Its translation: CASSLQAGGPPSSYNEQFF. The V call is TRBV7-2, the J call TRBJ2-1, with 9 bases fitting TRBD2. CDR1 and CDR2 from the germline V gene are SGHTA and FQGNSA. The length of the CDR3 is 19 residues. The V gene end was trimmed by 2 bases and the J gene end by 0 bases; junction bases not matched to a gene: 11. Supplemented by reference TRBV7-2 and TRBJ2-1, the full variable domain reads GAGVSQSPSNKVTEKGKDVELRCDPISGHTALYWYRQSLGQGLEFLIYFQGNSAPDKSGLPSDRFSAERTGGSVSTLTIQRTQQEDSAVYLCASSLQAGGPPSSYNEQFFGPGTRLTVL.

The table lists this clonotype with many counts. This chain connects TRBV6-1 to TRBJ2-1, with TRBD2 as a possible D gene (7 bases). In germline, CDR1 is MNHNS, CDR2 SASEGT. CDR3 length: 15 amino acids. Trimming left V 5 bases short and J 5 bases short, with 16 bases between. Written as DNA, the CDR3 is TGTGCCAGCAGTTCCCTTGGGGGGGCGCACAATGAGCAGTTCTTC. This sequence encodes CASSSLGGAHNEQFF.

The chain joins TRBV7-9 to TRBJ1-1; D unresolved. The germline V gene has CDR1 SEHNR and CDR2 FQNEAQ (reference sequence). The V end was cut by 0 bases, the J end by 6 bases, with 11 bases between. There are 14 residues in the CDR3. This chain's CDR3 is CASSLAGGAAEAFF. CDR3 sequence (DNA): TGTGCCAGCAGCTTAGCAGGCGGAGCAGCTGAAGCTTTCTTT.

This clonotype has ten or more counts. The genes are TRBV20-1 and TRBJ2-1; D gene ambiguous. Germline values: CDR1 DFQATT, CDR2 SNEGSKA (reference sequence). The length of the CDR3 is 15 residues. The ends were cut back, 0 bases at V and 6 bases at J, with 15 bases in the middle. CDR3 coding DNA: TGCAGTGCTAGAGATTCAGGTGGTCTGCTCAATGAGCAGTTCTTC. Its translation is CSARDSGGLLNEQFF.

This clonotype was detected only a few times. V and J are TRBV7-2 and TRBJ2-3; tentatively, D is TRBD2 (6 bases). The CDR3 covers 15 residues. The germline V gene has CDR1 SGHTA and CDR2 FQGNSA. V lost 5 bases and J lost 8, with 20 bases in between. The CDR3 bases are TGTGCCAGCAGCCCATGGGGGGAGTTTAAAGCTACGCAGTATTTT. Its translation is CASSPWGEFKATQYF. Together with reference TRBV7-2 and TRBJ2-3, the CDR3 gives the full variable domain: GAGVSQSPSNKVTEKGKDVELRCDPISGHTALYWYRQSLGQGLEFLIYFQGNSAPDKSGLPSDRFSAERTGGSVSTLTIQRTQQEDSAVYLCASSPWGEFKATQYFGPGTRLTVL.

In its sample, this clonotype was seen a few times. The chain combines TRBV7-9 with TRBJ1-1; 10 bases align to TRBD1. The CDR3 is made up of 16 amino acids. CDR1 is SEHNR, CDR2 FQNEAQ, per germline (reference sequence). With V trimmed by 5 bases and J by 10 bases, 16 bases remained unmatched. In DNA, the CDR3 is TGTGCCAGCAGCAAAACTCCGGGACAGGGGTACGTGAGAGCTTTCTTT. Residues: CASSKTPGQGYVRAFF.

The V call is TRBV5-1, the J call TRBJ1-2; maybe TRBD1 (5 bases). Trimming removed 3 bases at V and 4 bases at J, with 13 bases between. Germline loops: CDR1 SGHRS, CDR2 YFSETQ. This CDR3 region has 14 residues. CDR3 sequence (DNA): TGCGCCAGCAGCTCGCCTGAGGGGTTCTATGGCTACACCTTC. Residues: CASSSPEGFYGYTF.

J is TRBJ1-3 and V is TRBV29-1; D is possibly TRBD1 (5 bases). The CDR3 covers 14 residues. The germline gives CDR1 SQVTM, CDR2 ANQGSEA. Trimming left V 3 bases short and J 0 bases short, with 9 bases between. The CDR3 region is CSVESTASGNTIYF. The CDR3 DNA sequence: TGCAGCGTTGAGTCGACAGCCTCTGGAAACACCATATATTTT.

This clonotype was observed at least ten times. V gene TRBV6-2 or TRBV6-3 combines with J gene TRBJ1-1; 8 bases are shared with TRBD1. Trimming took 0 bases from V and 7 from J; bases not matched to a gene: 16. CDR1 is MNHEY and CDR2 is SVGEGT in the germline V gene. The CDR3 runs 18 residues. CDR3 amino acids: CASSYSLTGVRGIGEAFF. The DNA for the CDR3 is TGTGCCAGCAGTTACTCTCTGACAGGGGTAAGAGGGATCGGTGAAGCTTTCTTT.

This clonotype was observed many times. This sequence joins TRBV28 and TRBJ1-1, with D possibly matching TRBD1 (5 bases). The CDR3 sequence is 15 residues long. The V gene's germline CDR1 is MDHEN and CDR2 SYDVKM. V gave up 3 bases and J gave up 1 base, with 12 bases separating them. The CDR3 spells CASSFRARTNTEAFF. CDR3 nucleotide sequence: TGTGCCAGCAGTTTCAGGGCCCGCACGAACACTGAAGCTTTCTTT.

This clonotype was detected many times. The V and J genes are TRBV30 and TRBJ1-6; D possibly corresponds to TRBD1 (6 bases). V was trimmed by 6 bases and J by 4 bases, leaving 13 bases between them. There are 14 residues in the CDR3. From germline, CDR1 is GTSNPN and CDR2 SVGIG (reference sequence). CDR3 nucleotides: TGTGCCTGTCAAGTTCAGGGGTATAATTCACCCCTCCACTTT. Its protein product is CACQVQGYNSPLHF.

About this clonotype: A read error may be the cause here, since a much bigger clone is one base away. The chain uses TRBV28 and TRBJ2-2, with D perhaps matching TRBD1 (7 bases). CDR3 size: 14 residues. The germline gives CDR1 MDHEN, CDR2 SYDVKM. Here the CDR3 DNA reads TGTGCCAGCAGTTTTCCAGGGGGTACCGGGGGGCTGTTTTTT. This codes for CASSFPGGTGGLFF.

This clonotype was observed many times. The chain combines TRBV7-9 with TRBJ2-1; D gene unclear. The CDR3 loop spans 13 amino acids. Germline CDR1 is SEHNR and CDR2 is FQNEAQ (reference sequence). V was cut by 5 bases and J by 10 bases, with 15 bases left in between. DNA of the CDR3: TGTGCCAGCAGCCCCACCCCCGCTCCGGAGCAGTTCTTC. Protein product: CASSPTPAPEQFF.

This clonotype was observed many times. This sequence joins TRBV6-1 and TRBJ1-2; D is uncertain. With 3 bases removed from V and 2 bases from J, the gap between germline ends came to 10 bases. The CDR3 is 14 amino acids. CDR1 is MNHNS and CDR2 is SASEGT in the germline V gene. CDR3 nucleotide sequence: TGTGCCAGCAGTGATTTTGACGGCAACTATGGCTACACCTTC. Amino acids: CASSDFDGNYGYTF.

This clonotype was counted a few times. V usage is TRBV5-1 and J usage is TRBJ2-1; TRBD2 matches at 11 bases. CDR3 size: 16 residues. Germline V CDR1 and CDR2: SGHRS, YFSETQ. The J segment lost 3 bases and the V segment lost 4 bases, leaving 6 bases of the junction unmatched. The CDR3 loop reads CASSGSGRGGYNEQFF. In nucleotides, the CDR3 is TGCGCCAGCAGCGGTAGCGGGAGGGGGGGCTACAATGAGCAGTTCTTC.

The J gene is TRBJ2-1, the V gene TRBV2; either TRBD1 or TRBD2 may supply D (5 bases each). V lost 7 bases and J 0 bases, leaving 13 bases between the germline ends. Germline V gene lookup returns CDR1 SNHLY and CDR2 FYNNEI. This CDR3 contains 15 residues. The chain's CDR3 is CASTRGGSSYNEQFF. The CDR3 DNA is TGTGCCAGCACCCGGGGCGGGTCCTCCTACAATGAGCAGTTCTTC.

V and J are TRBV4-1 and TRBJ2-4, with 7 bases matching TRBD2. Trimming at V came to 0 bases and at J to 8 bases, leaving 7 bases not matched to a gene. CDR3 length: 15 amino acids. Germline values: CDR1 MGHRA, CDR2 YSYEKL. The CDR3 DNA sequence: TGCGCCAGCAGCCAAGATACGGGGGGTGGATACATTCAGTACTTC. Protein sequence: CASSQDTGGGYIQYF.